This TCR beta chain comes out of a study of OX40 agonist ivuxolimab in advanced cancers. Across the whole study: Hepatocellular carcinoma, melanoma, renal cell or head and neck cancer occurred in dose-escalation patients.

TCRdb's copy holds only in-frame clones and misses some; the assay was immunoSEQ multiplex PCR. The sample lists about 86,000 clones; roughly 89% were seen once. The V gene lost 2 bases and the J gene lost 2 bases, with 6 bases spanning the gap. The germline V gene encodes CDR1 LNHDA and CDR2 SQIVND (reference sequence). The CDR3 is 13 amino acids. The rearrangement uses TRBV19 and TRBJ1-2; possibly TRBD1 for D (5 bases). The TCR originated in an adult with an advanced solid tumor such as melanoma, head and neck, liver or kidney cancer. Sequencing was performed on CD4+ or CD8+ T cells sorted from blood, taken in a trial of the OX40 agonist ivuxolimab. CDR3 in DNA: TGTGCCAGTAGTATACGGGACAACTATGGCTACACCTTC. It codes for CASSIRDNYGYTF.